Following are 9 T cell receptor beta chains from one sample sequenced in a study of vaccination and CD4 T cells after COVID-19. What these receptors recognize is not known. Documented treatment: roughly ten-day PBMC culture with coronavirus spike peptide pools or control peptides (ViraFEST assay). CD4+ T cells that came from the unexposed donor were collected before the COVID-19 pandemic (2011-2018). Cultured CD4+ T-cell DNA underwent Oncomine TCR Beta short-read sequencing. Using the QIAamp micro DNA kit, genomic DNA was extracted from the CD4+ T cells that had been cultured. TCRdb redid the calling of the PCR reads with MiXCR, one entry per CDR3 protein. The data show 7,000 to 9,500 distinct CDR3 sequences, about two fifths seen once. The sample was CD4+ T cells from blood, cultured in vitro. Receptors were obtained from a human donor in good health.

This clonotype has more than one count but fewer than ten. This chain connects TRBV20-1 to TRBJ2-1, with TRBD2 identical over 7 bases. CDR3 length: 14 residues. Germline V gene data show CDR1 as DFQATT and CDR2 as SNEGSKA (reference sequence). The J segment lost 2 bases and the V segment lost 3 bases, leaving 4 bases of the junction unmatched. The CDR3: CSASFREAYNEQFF. The CDR3, as DNA: TGCAGTGCTAGTTTCCGGGAGGCCTACAATGAGCAGTTCTTC.

Only a few counts were recorded for this clonotype. The V and J genes are TRBV7-9 and TRBJ2-1; D unclear. Germline CDR1 is SEHNR and CDR2 is FQNEAQ (reference sequence). Trimming stripped 6 bases from V and 3 bases from J, with 6 bases between. This CDR3 has 12 residues. CDR3 in DNA: TGTGCCAGCAGTTGGAACTACAATGAGCAGTTCTTC. Protein: CASSWNYNEQFF.

This clonotype has just a few counts. The gene calls are TRBV28 and TRBJ1-5, with D perhaps TRBD1 (5 bases). The CDR3 has 15 residues. The germline V gene encodes CDR1 MDHEN and CDR2 SYDVKM. V lost 2 bases and J lost 2, with 10 bases in between. The CDR3 DNA reads as TGTGCCAGCAGTTTAACCGGGGGGGGCAATCAGCCCCAGCATTTT. It yields the protein CASSLTGGGNQPQHF. Combining the CDR3 with reference TRBV28 and TRBJ1-5 gives the whole variable domain DVKVTQSSRYLVKRTGEKVFLECVQDMDHENMFWYRQDPGLGLRLIYFSYDVKMKEKGDIPEGYSVSREKKERFSLILESASTNQTSMYLCASSLTGGGNQPQHFGDGTRLSIL.

The chain recombines TRBV7-9 with TRBJ2-5; unclear D gene. V lost 5 bases, J lost 5 bases, and 12 bases lay in between. The CDR3 consists of 13 residues. Germline-derived CDR1 and CDR2 are SEHNR and FQNEAQ (reference sequence). This CDR3 reads CASSPGNAETQYF. The CDR3 nucleotides read TGTGCCAGCAGCCCCGGAAACGCGGAGACCCAGTACTTC.

The sample holds one count of this clonotype. The rearrangement joins TRBV7-2 to TRBJ2-2, with D possibly being TRBD2 (6 bases). Trimming took 2 bases from V and 6 from J, leaving 19 bases between them. The CDR3 sequence is 17 residues long. Germline V gene lookup returns CDR1 SGHTA and CDR2 FQGNSA. The CDR3: CASSLSAAGRRAGELFF. The CDR3 DNA sequence: TGTGCCAGCAGCTTAAGTGCCGCGGGGAGGAGGGCCGGGGAGCTGTTTTTT.

The V call is TRBV29-1, the J call TRBJ2-1; 8 nucleotides align to TRBD1. The V gene's germline CDR1 is SQVTM and CDR2 ANQGSEA. The trim removed 4 bases at V and 0 bases at J, leaving 14 bases unmatched. This CDR3 has 18 residues. CDR3 coding DNA: TGCAGCGTTGCCCGAAGGGTAGGACAGGGCCGCTCCTACAATGAGCAGTTCTTC. Translation gives CSVARRVGQGRSYNEQFF.

In this sample, this clonotype is medium-sized. V usage is TRBV19 and J usage is TRBJ2-5, with 9 bases fitting TRBD2. Germline loops: CDR1 LNHDA, CDR2 SQIVND (reference sequence). CDR3 length: 12 residues. J gave up 4 bases and V 6 bases, and 0 bases lay outside the gene matches. The CDR3 DNA reads as TGTGCCAGTAGACTAGCGGGAGAGACCCAGTACTTC. Translated: CASRLAGETQYF.

This clonotype turned up a few times. The V gene is TRBV19, the J gene TRBJ2-1; D not resolved. There are 11 residues in the CDR3. The V gene's germline CDR1 is LNHDA and CDR2 SQIVND (reference sequence). Trimming pared 4 bases from V and 8 bases from J, leaving 6 bases between. CDR3 amino acids: CASSSYHEQFF. The CDR3 bases are TGTGCCAGTAGTAGTTACCATGAGCAGTTCTTC.

This chain joins TRBV28 and TRBJ2-7; a possible D gene is TRBD2 (5 bases). The ends were cut back, 1 base at V and 2 bases at J, with 15 bases in the middle. The CDR3 covers 16 residues. CDR1 MDHEN and CDR2 SYDVKM come from the germline V gene. This CDR3 reads CASSLSQLADAYEQYF. The CDR3 DNA is TGTGCCAGCAGTTTATCCCAGCTAGCAGACGCCTACGAGCAGTACTTC.